This T cell receptor beta chain is from a study of beta chain features in type 1 diabetes. Study information: Examination of sorted cells across all samples involved more than 100,000,000 cells.

Every isolated RNA sample was fully reverse transcribed, so sequencing captured expressed TCRB transcripts. Deep immunoSEQ sequencing covered naive, central memory and regulatory T cell samples. TCRdb's table, derived via immunoSEQ multiplex PCR, lists solely in-frame clones and lacks some. Here the sample spans 400,000 to 550,000 clones, about an eighth being singletons. Averaging roughly 120 mL, one heparinised blood draw came from each individual donor. Notes on the study in general: Compared with healthy donors, patients appeared to share more similar naive, central memory and regulatory TCRB repertoires.

The CDR3 loop spans 14 amino acids. Germline V gene lookup returns CDR1 MDHEN and CDR2 SYDVKM. V dropped 1 base and J dropped 4 bases, with 8 bases sitting between them. For this clone: No antigen is known for it.

Material: naive CD4+ T cells from blood. This sequence joins TRBV28 and TRBJ1-5; D not resolved. The clonotype was recovered from a woman aged 18-35 years in good health. The CDR3 sequence: CASSLSARNQPQHF. DNA for the CDR3: TGTGCCAGCAGTTTATCGGCCAGGAATCAGCCCCAGCATTTT.